This is a list of T cell receptor beta chains from one sample in a study of T cells in Graves' hyperthyroidism and ophthalmopathy. One entry per CDR3 protein, called by TCRdb with MiXCR from the multiplex PCR reads. The table has 380,000 or so distinct CDR3 sequences, more than 11% seen once. The sequenced sample consisted of blood. The receptors shown here come from a woman in her twenties or thirties with Graves' hyperthyroidism. Each CDR3 is given with its conserved first and last residue.

V,CDR3
TRBV7-2,CTSSFDRGRETQYF
TRBV13,CASSRDQGVRGQYF
TRBV3-1,CASSQDRLQQYF
TRBV5-1,CASSSRDSSNEQFF
TRBV5-1,CASSPSARTTDTQYF
TRBV19,CASSITTGRGRNTEAFF
TRBV20-1,CSARGSGSSYEQYF
TRBV24-1,CATSDGRGQYF
TRBV20-1,CSARRTGMETQYF
TRBV5-1,CASSGGGGPEAFF
TRBV5-8,CASSLGLAGVRNEQFF
TRBV29-1,CSVAEVPIPAAGHGYTF
TRBV18,CASQRDPPDEQFF
TRBV7-2,CASSSVAGEGYNEQFF
TRBV30,CAWSSTGVWNEQFF
TRBV2,CASSEALLASTDTQYF
TRBV12-3/TRBV12-4,CASSQGGEQYF
TRBV28,CASSLQRGYYNEQFF
TRBV7-2,CASSSGVHTEAFF
TRBV30,CACSVGDLSNQPQHF
TRBV27,CASRRGLTDTQYF
TRBV5-1,CASSLLGNGQFF
TRBV20-1,CSASPGSQVLYEQYF
TRBV4-1,CASSQGPAAGQQGYTF
TRBV19,CASDGGANEQFF
TRBV11-2,CASSFSAGKYEQYF
TRBV20-1,CSALKTSGMVNEQFF
TRBV2,CASRGGGLIAYTF
TRBV28,CASSYTRDSLAGGQETQYF
TRBV4-1,CASSVLAGDPYNEQFF
TRBV5-1,CASSSAGTGGWNEQFF
TRBV2,CASSTEGHNSPLHF
TRBV29-1,CSVEGRFTDTQYF
TRBV5-5,CASSLGGLEAFF
TRBV5-1,CASSPGTGTRPYEQYF
TRBV28,CASSRDHRGGPDEQFF
TRBV2,CASSPTRGGNIQYF
TRBV7-6,CASSLDSLADTQYF
TRBV30,CAWRGAFSYEQYF
TRBV19,CASSILTYGRNQPQHF
TRBV20-1,CSARPWDRGGTEAFF
TRBV30,CAWTLAGNTGELFF
TRBV5-6,CASSLWGARAQYF
TRBV28,CASSLRQGAWNEQFF
TRBV11-2,CASSLEYSEETQYF
TRBV7-2,CASSLIAGVGEQFF
TRBV30,CAWSVGLSGNTIYF
TRBV7-9,CASSSHGTSGIMSGELFF
TRBV27,CASSLRYNTGELFF
TRBV2,CASSGGLAGTSTGELFF
TRBV20-1,CSARDYGRAPYEQYF
TRBV11-2,CASSFWQGVNTEAFF
TRBV9,CASSVGSGGFTDTQYF
TRBV6-2/TRBV6-3,CASSYGGNTDTQYF
TRBV9,CASDSGRDSGNTIYF
TRBV29-1,CSVAESFNEKLFF
TRBV29-1,CSVVAGNEQYF
TRBV7-6,CASSYDISTDTQYF